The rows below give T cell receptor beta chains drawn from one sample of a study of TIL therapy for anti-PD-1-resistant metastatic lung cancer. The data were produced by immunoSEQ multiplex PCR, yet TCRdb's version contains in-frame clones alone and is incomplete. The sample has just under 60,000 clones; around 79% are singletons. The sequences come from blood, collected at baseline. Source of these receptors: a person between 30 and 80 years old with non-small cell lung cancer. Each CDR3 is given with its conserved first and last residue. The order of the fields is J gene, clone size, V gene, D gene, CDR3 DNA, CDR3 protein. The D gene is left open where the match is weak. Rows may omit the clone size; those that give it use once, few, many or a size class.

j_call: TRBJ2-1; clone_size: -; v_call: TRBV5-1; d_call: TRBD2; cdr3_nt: TGCGCCAGCAGTACGACTAGCCCACAGAACAATGAGCAGTTCTTC; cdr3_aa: CASSTTSPQNNEQFF
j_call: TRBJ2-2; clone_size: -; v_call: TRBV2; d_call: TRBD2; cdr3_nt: TGTGCCACCGTTGACGGGGGGGCCGGCACCGGGGAGCTGTTTTTT; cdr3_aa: CATVDGGAGTGELFF
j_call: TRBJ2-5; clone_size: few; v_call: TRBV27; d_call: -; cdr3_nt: TGTGCCAGCAGCCGCAGGACCCAGTACTTC; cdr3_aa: CASSRRTQYF
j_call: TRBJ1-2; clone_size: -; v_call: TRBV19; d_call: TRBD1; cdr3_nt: TGTGCCAGTACCCTAAGTGGACAGGGGGCCGCAGGCTACACCTTC; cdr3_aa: CASTLSGQGAAGYTF
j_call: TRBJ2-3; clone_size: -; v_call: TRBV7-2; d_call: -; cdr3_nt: TGTGCCAGCAGCTTGGGGACAGATACGCAGTATTTT; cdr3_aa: CASSLGTDTQYF
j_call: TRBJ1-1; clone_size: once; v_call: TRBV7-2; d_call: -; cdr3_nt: TGTGCCAGCAGCTTAGTGGTACATGGCAACACTGAAGCTTTCTTT; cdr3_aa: CASSLVVHGNTEAFF
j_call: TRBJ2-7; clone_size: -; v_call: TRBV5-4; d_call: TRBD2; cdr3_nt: TGTGCCAGCAGCAGTCGACTAGCGATCCTTACCAACGAGCAGTACTTC; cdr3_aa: CASSSRLAILTNEQYF
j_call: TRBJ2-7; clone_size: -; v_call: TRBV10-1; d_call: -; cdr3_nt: TGCGCCAGCAGCCTGGACAGCTTACTCTACGAGCAGTACTTC; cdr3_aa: CASSLDSLLYEQYF
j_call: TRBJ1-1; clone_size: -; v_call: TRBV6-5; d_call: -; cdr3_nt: TGTGCCAGCAGGGGCAGGCGCCTAGATGGAGCTTTCTTT; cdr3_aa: CASRGRRLDGAFF
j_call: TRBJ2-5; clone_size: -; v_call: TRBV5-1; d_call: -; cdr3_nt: TGCGCCAGCAGCTTGGTTGGGGGCCCTCTAGAGACCCAGTACTTC; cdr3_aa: CASSLVGGPLETQYF
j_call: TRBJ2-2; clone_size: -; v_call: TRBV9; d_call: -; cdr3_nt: TGTGCCAGCAGCGTAGGACACACCGGGGAGCTGTTTTTT; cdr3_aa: CASSVGHTGELFF
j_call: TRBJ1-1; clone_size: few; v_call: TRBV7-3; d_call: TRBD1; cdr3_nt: TGTGCCAGCAGCCGACAGGGGAACACTGAAGCTTTCTTT; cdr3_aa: CASSRQGNTEAFF
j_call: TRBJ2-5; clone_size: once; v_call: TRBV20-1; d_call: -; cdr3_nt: TGCAGTGCTAGGACATGGGAGACCCAGTACTTC; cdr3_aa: CSARTWETQYF
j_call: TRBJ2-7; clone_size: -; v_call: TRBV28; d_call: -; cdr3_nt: TGTGCCAGCAGTTTTGCTCAGGGCTCCTACGAGCAGTACTTC; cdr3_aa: CASSFAQGSYEQYF
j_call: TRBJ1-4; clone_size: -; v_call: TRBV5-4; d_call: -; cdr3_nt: TGTGCCAGCAGCTTGGACGCGCGTAAACTGTTTTTT; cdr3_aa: CASSLDARKLFF
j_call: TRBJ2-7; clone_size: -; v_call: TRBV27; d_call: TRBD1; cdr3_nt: TGTGCCAGCAGTTCTACAGGGGACAAGGCCTACGAGCAGTACTTC; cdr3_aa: CASSSTGDKAYEQYF
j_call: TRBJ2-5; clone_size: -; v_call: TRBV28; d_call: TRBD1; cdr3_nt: TGTGCCAGCAGTTTATTGGTCTCAGGACAGGGGAAGCAGACCCAGTACTTC; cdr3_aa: CASSLLVSGQGKQTQYF
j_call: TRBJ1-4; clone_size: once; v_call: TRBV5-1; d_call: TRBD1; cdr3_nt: TGCGCCAGCAGCTCCGGGGACAGGGGGGGTGAAAAACTGTTTTTT; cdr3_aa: CASSSGDRGGEKLFF
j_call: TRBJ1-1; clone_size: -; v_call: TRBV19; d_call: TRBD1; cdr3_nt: TGTGCCTCTTTAGACAGGGTGAACACTGAAGCTTTCTTT; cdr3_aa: CASLDRVNTEAFF
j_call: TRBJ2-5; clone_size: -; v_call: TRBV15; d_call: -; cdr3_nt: TGTGCCACCAGCAGAGATGAGAATCAAGAGACCCAGTACTTC; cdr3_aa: CATSRDENQETQYF
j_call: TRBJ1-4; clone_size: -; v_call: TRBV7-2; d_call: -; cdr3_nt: TGTGCCAGCAGCTTAGGAGTCCAGCGCGAAAAACTGTTTTTT; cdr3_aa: CASSLGVQREKLFF
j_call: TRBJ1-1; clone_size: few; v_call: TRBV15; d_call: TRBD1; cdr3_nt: TGTGCCACCAGCACCGGGACAGGAGGCATGAACACTGAAGCTTTCTTT; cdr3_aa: CATSTGTGGMNTEAFF
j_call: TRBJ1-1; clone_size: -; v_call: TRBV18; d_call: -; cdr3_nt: TGTGCCAGCTCACCAGTTATCGGGGGAAACACTGAAGCTTTCTTT; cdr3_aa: CASSPVIGGNTEAFF
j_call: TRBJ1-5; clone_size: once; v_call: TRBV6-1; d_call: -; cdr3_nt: TGTGCCAGCAGCGGAGGCAATCAGCCCCAGCATTTT; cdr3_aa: CASSGGNQPQHF
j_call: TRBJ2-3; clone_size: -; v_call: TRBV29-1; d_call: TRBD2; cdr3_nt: TGCAGCGTGGGGACTAGCGGACCCACAGATACGCAGTATTTT; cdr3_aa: CSVGTSGPTDTQYF
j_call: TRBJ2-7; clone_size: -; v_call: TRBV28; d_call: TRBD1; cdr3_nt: TGTGCCAGCAGTTTAGCCCGAACAGGGGCACTCTACGAGCAGTACTTC; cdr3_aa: CASSLARTGALYEQYF
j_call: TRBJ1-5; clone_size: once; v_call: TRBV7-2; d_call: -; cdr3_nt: TGTGCCAGCAAGGAAGGGTTTTATAGCAATCAGCCCCAGCATTTT; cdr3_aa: CASKEGFYSNQPQHF